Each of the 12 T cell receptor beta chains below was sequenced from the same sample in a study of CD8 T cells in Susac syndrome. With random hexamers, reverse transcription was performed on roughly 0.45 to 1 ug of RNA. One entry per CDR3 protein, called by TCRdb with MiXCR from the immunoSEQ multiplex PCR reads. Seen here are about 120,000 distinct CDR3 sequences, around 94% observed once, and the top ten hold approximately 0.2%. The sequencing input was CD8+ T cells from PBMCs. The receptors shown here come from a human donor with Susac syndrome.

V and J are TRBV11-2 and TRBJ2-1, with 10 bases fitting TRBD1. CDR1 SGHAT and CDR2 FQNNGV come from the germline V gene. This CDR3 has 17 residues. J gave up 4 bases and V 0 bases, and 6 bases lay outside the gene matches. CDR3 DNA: TGTGCCAGCAGCTTAGATCGGGGACAGGGGTCGTACAATGAGCAGTTCTTC. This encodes CASSLDRGQGSYNEQFF.

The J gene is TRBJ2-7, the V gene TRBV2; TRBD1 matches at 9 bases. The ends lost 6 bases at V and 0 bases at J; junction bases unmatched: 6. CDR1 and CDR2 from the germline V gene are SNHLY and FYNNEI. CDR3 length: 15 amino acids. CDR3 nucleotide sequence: TGTGCCAGCAGGAACTCACAGGGGGCCTCCTACGAGCAGTACTTC. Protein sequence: CASRNSQGASYEQYF.

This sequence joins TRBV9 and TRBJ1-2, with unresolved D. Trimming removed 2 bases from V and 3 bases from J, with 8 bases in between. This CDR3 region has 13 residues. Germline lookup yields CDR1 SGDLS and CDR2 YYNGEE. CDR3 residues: CASSVGGDYGYTF. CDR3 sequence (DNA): TGTGCCAGCAGCGTGGGTGGGGACTATGGCTACACCTTC.

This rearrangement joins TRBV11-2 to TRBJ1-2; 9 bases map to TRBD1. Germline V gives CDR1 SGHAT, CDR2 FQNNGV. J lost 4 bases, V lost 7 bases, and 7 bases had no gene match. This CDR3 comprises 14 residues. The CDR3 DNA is TGTGCCAGCACGGCGGACAGGGGACCCTATGGCTACACCTTC. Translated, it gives CASTADRGPYGYTF.

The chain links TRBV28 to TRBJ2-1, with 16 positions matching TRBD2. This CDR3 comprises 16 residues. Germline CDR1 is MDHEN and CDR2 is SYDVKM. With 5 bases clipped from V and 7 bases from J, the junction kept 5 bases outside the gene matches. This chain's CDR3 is CASSPGTSGGVNEQFF. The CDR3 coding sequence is TGTGCCAGCAGTCCCGGGACTAGCGGGGGGGTTAATGAGCAGTTCTTC.

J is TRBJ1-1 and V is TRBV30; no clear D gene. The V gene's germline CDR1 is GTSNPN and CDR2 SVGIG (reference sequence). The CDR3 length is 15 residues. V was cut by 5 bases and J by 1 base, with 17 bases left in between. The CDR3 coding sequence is TGTGCCTGGGAAGGGCCTCCCCGGGGGAACACTGAAGCTTTCTTT. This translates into CAWEGPPRGNTEAFF.

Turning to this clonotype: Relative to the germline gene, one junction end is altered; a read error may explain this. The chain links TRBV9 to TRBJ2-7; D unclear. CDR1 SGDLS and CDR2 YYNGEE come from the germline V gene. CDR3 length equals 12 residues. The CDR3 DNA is TGTGCCAGCAGCGACGACTCCTCCGAGCAGTACTTC. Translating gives CASSDDSSEQYF.

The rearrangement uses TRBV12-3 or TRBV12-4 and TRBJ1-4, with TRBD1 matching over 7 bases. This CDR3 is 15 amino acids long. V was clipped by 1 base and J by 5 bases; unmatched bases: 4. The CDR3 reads CASSLERGQNEKLFF. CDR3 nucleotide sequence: TGTGCCAGCAGTTTAGAGAGGGGACAGAATGAAAAACTGTTTTTT.

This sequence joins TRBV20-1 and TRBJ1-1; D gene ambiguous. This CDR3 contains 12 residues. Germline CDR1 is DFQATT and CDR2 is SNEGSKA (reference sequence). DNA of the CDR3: TGCAGGGCCCGGGAGGTGAACACTGAAGCTTTCTTT. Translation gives CRAREVNTEAFF.

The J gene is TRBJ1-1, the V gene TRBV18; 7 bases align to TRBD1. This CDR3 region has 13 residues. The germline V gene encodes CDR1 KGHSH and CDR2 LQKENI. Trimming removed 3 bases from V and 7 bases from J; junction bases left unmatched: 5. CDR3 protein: CASSPPGQLEAFF. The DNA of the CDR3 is TGTGCCAGCTCACCGCCGGGACAGCTTGAAGCTTTCTTT.

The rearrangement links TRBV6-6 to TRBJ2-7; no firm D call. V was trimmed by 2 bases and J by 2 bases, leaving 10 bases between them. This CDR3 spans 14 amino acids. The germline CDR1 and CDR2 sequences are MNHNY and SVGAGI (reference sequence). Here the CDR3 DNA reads TGTGCCAGCAGTTACGGTGGGTACACCTACGAGCAGTACTTC. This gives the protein CASSYGGYTYEQYF.

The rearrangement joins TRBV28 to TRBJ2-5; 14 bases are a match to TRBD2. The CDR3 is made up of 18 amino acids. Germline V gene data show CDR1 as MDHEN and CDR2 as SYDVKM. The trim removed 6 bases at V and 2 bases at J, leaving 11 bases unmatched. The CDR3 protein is CASSPGTSGGWEQETQYF. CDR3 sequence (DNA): TGTGCCAGCAGCCCCGGGACTAGCGGGGGATGGGAGCAAGAGACCCAGTACTTC.